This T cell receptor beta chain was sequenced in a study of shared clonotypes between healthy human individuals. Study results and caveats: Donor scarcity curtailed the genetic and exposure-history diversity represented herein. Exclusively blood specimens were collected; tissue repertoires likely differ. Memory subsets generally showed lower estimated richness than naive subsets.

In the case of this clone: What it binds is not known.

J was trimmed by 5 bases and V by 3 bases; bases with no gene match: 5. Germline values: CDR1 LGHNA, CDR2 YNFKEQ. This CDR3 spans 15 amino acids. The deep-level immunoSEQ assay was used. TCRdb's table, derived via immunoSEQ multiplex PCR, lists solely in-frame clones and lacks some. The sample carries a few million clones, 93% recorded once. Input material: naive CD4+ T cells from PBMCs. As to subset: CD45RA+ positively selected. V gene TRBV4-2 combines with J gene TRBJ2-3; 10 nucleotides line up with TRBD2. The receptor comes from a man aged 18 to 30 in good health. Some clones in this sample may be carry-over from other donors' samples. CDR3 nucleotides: TGTGCCAGCAGCCAGCTAGCGGGAGCAGAAGATACGCAGTATTTT. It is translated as CASSQLAGAEDTQYF.